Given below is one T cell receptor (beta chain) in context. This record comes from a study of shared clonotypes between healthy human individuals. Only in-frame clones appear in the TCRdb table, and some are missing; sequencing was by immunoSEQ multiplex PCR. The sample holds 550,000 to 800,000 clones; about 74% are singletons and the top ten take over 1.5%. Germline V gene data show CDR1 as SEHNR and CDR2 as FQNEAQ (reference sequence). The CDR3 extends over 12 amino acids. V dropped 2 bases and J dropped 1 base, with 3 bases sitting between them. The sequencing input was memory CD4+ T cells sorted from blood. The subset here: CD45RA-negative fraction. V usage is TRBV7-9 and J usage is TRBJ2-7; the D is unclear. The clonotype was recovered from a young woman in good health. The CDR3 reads CASSLNSYEQYF. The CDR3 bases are TGTGCCAGCAGCTTAAATTCCTACGAGCAGTACTTC.